This T cell receptor (beta chain) was obtained from a study of blood T cell repertoires in COVID-19. Participants had their cohort set by participant-reported clinical history. Germline CDR1 and CDR2: MGHRA and YSYEKL. This CDR3 is 20 amino acids long. J was trimmed by 5 bases and V by 3 bases; bases with no gene match: 22. The method was immunoSEQ multiplex PCR; TCRdb's version includes in-frame clones alone and lacks a portion of them. The repertoire holds approximately 190,000 clones, with around 83% as singletons. Input material: PBMCs or T cells enriched from blood (not recorded which). This chain joins TRBV4-1 and TRBJ2-5; 9 nucleotides line up with TRBD1. The source is a woman between 35 and 50 years old in a cohort exposed to, infected with or recovered from COVID-19 (not recorded which). The CDR3 DNA reads TGCGCCAGCAGCCAGTCACCGGGACAGGGTCGAGGGCGTACCGGGGAGACCCAGTACTTC. This translates into CASSQSPGQGRGRTGETQYF.